This TCR beta chain is from a study of T cells in Graves' hyperthyroidism and ophthalmopathy. Germline CDR1 reads MNHEY; CDR2 reads SMNVEV (reference sequence). V shed 3 bases, J shed 9 bases, and the junction held 6 bases outside the gene matches. The CDR3 spans 15 residues. Study results and caveats: Blood shared most expanded thyroid clonotypes above 0.001. In simple terms, a model built on 13 V-J features told ophthalmopathy apart from stable hyperthyroidism.

It was RNA transcripts that yielded the amplified TCR beta CDR3 regions. HTBI primers were used for first-round RT-PCR of the TCR CDR3. TCRdb recomputed calls from the multiplex PCR reads with MiXCR, one row per CDR3 protein. In the table there are over 550,000 distinct CDR3 sequences, 16% of which are singletons. This clonotype was seen ten or more times. Its target is unknown. Hyperthyroidism was newly diagnosed in patients aged 18 to 65 (duration under 2 months). Lactation, pregnancy, other autoimmune disease or uncontrolled infection excluded patients. The source of this sequence is a woman between 18 and 29 years old with Graves' hyperthyroidism. The rearrangement joins TRBV27 to TRBJ2-1, with TRBD2 identical over 12 bases. The sequenced sample was blood. The CDR3 DNA is TGTGCCAGCAGTTTGGGCACTAGCGGGAGGCGTGAGCAGTTCTTC. Protein sequence: CASSLGTSGRREQFF.